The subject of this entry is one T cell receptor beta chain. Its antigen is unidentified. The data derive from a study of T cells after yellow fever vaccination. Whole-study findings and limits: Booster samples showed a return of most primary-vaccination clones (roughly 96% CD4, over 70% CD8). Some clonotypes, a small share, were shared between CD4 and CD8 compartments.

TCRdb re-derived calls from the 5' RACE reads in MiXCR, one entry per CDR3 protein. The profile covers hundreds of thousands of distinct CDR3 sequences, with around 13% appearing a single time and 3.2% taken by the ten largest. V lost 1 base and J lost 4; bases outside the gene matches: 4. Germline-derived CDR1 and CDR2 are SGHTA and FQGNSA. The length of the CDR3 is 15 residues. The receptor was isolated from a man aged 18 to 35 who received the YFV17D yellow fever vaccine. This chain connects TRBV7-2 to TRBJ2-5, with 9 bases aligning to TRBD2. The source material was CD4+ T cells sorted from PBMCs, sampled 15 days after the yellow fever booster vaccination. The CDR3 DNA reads TGTGCCAGCAGCTTAGGGCTAGCGGGGACAGAGACCCAGTACTTC. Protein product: CASSLGLAGTETQYF.